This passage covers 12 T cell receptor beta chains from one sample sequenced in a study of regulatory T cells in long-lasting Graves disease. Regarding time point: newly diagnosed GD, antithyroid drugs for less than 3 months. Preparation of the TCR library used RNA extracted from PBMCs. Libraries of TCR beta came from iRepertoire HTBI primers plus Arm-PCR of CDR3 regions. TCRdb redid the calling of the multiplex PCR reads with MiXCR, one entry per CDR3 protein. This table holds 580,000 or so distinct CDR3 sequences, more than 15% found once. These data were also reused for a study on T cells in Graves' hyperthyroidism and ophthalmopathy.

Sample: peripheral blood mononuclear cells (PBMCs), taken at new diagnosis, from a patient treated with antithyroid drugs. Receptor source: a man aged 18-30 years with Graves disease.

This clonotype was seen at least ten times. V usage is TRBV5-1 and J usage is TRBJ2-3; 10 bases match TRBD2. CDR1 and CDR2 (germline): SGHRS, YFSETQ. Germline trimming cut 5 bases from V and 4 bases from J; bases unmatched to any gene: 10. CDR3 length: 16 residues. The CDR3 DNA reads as TGCGCCAGCAGAACGTTCAGCGGGAGGGCCCCAGATACGCAGTATTTT. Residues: CASRTFSGRAPDTQYF. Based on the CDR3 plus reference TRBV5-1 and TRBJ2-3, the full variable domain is KAGVTQTPRYLIKTRGQQVTLSCSPISGHRSVSWYQQTPGQGLQFLFEYFSETQRNKGNFPGRFSGRQFSNSRSEMNVSTLELGDSALYLCASRTFSGRAPDTQYFGPGTRLTVL.

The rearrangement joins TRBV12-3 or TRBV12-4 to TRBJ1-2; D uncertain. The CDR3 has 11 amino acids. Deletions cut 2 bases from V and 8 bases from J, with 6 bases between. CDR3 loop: CASSLHTGYTF. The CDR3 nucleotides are TGTGCCAGCAGTTTACACACGGGCTACACCTTC.

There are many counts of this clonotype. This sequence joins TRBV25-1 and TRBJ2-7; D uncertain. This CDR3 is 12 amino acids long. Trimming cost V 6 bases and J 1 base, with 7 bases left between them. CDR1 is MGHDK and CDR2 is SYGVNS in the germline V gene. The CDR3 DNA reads TGTGCCAGCAGCGTAGGGTCCTACGAGCAGTACTTC. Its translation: CASSVGSYEQYF.

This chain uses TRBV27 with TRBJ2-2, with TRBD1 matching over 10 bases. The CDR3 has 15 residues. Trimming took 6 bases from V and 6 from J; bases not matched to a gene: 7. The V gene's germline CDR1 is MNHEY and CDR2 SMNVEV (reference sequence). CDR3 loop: CASRPGTGVAGELFF. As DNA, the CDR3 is TGTGCCAGCAGGCCCGGGACAGGGGTAGCCGGGGAGCTGTTTTTT.

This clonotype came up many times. CDR3 region: CASSSSIVSTDTQYF. CDR3 in DNA: TGTGCCAGCAGTTCTAGCATTGTTAGCACAGATACGCAGTATTTT. V and J are TRBV28 and TRBJ2-3; D perhaps matches TRBD2 (5 bases). This CDR3 is built from 15 residues. V lost 4 bases to trimming and J lost 0 bases, with 11 bases between them. Germline V gene sequence: CDR1 MDHEN, CDR2 SYDVKM.

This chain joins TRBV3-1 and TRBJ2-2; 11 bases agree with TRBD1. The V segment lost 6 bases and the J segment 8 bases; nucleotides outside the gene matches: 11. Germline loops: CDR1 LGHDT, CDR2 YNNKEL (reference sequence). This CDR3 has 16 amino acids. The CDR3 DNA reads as TGTGCCAGCAGACCGGCGGGACAGGGGGATCCAGGGGAGCTGTTTTTT. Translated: CASRPAGQGDPGELFF.

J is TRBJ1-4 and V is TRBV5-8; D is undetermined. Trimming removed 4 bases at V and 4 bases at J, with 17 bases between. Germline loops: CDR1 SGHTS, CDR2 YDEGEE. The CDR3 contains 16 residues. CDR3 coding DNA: TGTGCCAGCAGCCCGAACTTCGGGAGAGTTAATGAAAAACTGTTTTTT. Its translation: CASSPNFGRVNEKLFF. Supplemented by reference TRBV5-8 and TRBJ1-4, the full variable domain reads EAGVTQSPTHLIKTRGQQATLRCSPISGHTSVYWYQQALGLGLQFLLWYDEGEERNRGNFPPRFSGRQFPNYSSELNVNALELEDSALYLCASSPNFGRVNEKLFFGSGTQLSVL.

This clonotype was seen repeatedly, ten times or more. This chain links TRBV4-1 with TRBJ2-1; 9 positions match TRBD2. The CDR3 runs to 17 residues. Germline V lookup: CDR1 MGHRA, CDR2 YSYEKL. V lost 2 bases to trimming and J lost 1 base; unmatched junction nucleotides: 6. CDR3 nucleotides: TGCGCCAGCAGCCAACTGGGCGGGAGGGGGTCCTACAATGAGCAGTTCTTC. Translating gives CASSQLGGRGSYNEQFF.

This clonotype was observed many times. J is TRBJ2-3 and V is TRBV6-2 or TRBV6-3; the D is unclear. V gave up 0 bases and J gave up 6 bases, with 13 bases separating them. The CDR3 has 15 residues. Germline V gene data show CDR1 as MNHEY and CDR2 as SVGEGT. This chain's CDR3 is CASSYSKGKEDTQYF. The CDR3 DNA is TGTGCCAGCAGTTACTCGAAGGGAAAAGAGGATACGCAGTATTTT.

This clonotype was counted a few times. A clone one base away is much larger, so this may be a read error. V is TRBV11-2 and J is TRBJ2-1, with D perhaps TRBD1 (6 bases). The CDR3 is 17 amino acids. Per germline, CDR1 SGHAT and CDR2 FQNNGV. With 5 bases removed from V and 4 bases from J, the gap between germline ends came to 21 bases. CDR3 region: CASSSRGGPAVYNEQFF. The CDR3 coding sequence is TGTGCCAGCAGCAGCAGAGGGGGACCAGCGGTATACAATGAGCAGTTCTTC.

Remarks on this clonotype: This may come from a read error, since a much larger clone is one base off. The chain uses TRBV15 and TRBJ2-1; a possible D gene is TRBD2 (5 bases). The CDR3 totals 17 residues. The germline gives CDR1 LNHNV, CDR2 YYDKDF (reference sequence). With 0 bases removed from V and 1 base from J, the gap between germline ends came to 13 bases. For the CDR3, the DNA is TGTGCCACCAGCAGAGATGGAGGAGTCCTTTCCTACAATGAGCAGTTCTTC. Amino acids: CATSRDGGVLSYNEQFF. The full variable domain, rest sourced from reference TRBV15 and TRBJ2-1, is DAMVIQNPRYQVTQFGKPVTLSCSQTLNHNVMYWYQQKSSQAPKLLFHYYDKDFNNEADTPDNFQSRRPNTSFCFLDIRSPGLGDTAMYLCATSRDGGVLSYNEQFFGPGTRLTVL.

Written as DNA, the CDR3 is TGTGCCAGAAGGGGACTAGCGGGACCCGGGGAGCTGTTTTTT. Translating it yields CARRGLAGPGELFF. The gene calls are TRBV19 and TRBJ2-2; 13 nucleotides match TRBD2. Germline V gives CDR1 LNHDA, CDR2 SQIVND (reference sequence). There are 14 residues in the CDR3. Trimming removed 9 bases from V and 6 bases from J; junction bases left unmatched: 4.